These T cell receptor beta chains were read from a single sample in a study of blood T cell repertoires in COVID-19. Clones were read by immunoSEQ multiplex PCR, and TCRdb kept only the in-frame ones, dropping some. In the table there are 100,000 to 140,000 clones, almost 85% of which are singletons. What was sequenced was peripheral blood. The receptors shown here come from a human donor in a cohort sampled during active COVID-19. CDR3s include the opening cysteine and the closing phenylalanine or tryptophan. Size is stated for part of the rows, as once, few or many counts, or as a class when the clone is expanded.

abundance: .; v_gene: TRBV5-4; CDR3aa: CASSTNPGTENIQYF
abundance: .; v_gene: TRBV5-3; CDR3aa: CARSLVHRGRHEQYF
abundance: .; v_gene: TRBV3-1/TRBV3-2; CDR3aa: CASSQWGSGVRETQYF
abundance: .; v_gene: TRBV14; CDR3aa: CASSQVPDREKKGAVF
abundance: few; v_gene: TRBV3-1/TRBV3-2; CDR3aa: CASSQWARETYGYTF
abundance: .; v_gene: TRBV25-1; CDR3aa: CASTTDSGLARNEQFF
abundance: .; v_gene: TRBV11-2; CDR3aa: CASSFTGRDNEQFF
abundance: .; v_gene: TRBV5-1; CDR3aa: CASSPGGGATNEKLFF
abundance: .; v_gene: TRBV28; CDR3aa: CASSLAGTGFVNTIYF
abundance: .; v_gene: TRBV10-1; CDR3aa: CASSSQTGAGEKLFF
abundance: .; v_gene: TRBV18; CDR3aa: CASSPLEGAGANVLTF
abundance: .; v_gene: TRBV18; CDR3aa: CASSSRTSGSTDTQYF
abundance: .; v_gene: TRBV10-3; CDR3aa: CAISASTGPGELFF
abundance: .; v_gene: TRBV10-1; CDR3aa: CRGRRKATQYF
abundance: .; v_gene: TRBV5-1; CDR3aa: CASRPGESTDTQYF
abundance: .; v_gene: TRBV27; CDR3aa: CASRTSTGTDTQYF
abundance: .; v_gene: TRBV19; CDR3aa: CASSMTGNTGELFF
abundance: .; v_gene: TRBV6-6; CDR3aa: CASSLGQGLNQPQHF
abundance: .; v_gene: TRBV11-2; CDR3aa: CASSFLPTTTGGNTEAFF
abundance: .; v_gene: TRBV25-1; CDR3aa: CASSGSDRAGGYTF
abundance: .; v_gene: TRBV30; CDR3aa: CAWSEGQGSQPQHF
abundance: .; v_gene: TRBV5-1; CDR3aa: CASRRSGGPSTDTQYF